The next 22 T cell receptor beta chains were all read from a single sample in a study of OX40 agonist ivuxolimab in advanced cancers. Sequenced by immunoSEQ multiplex PCR; TCRdb stores in-frame clones only, minus some. The data contain 42,000 or so clones, about 86% of them singletons. The material sequenced was CD4+ or CD8+ T cells sorted from blood, taken in a trial of the OX40 agonist ivuxolimab. The receptor source for this set is an adult with an advanced solid tumor such as melanoma, head and neck, liver or kidney cancer.

This clone has more than one count but fewer than ten. The chain recombines TRBV6-5 with TRBJ2-4, with 9 positions matching TRBD1. The CDR3 is 14 amino acids. Germline CDR1 is MNHEY and CDR2 is SVGAGI. Trimming removed 5 bases from V and 7 bases from J; junction bases left unmatched: 6. The CDR3 bases are TGTGCCAGCAGTCGACAGGGGGTAAAGAACATTCAGTACTTC. This sequence encodes CASSRQGVKNIQYF.

This clone was observed once. The chain recombines TRBV5-4 with TRBJ2-4, with D unresolved. Germline CDR1 reads SGHNT; CDR2 reads YYREEE (reference sequence). V lost 2 bases and J 0 bases, leaving 9 bases between the germline ends. This CDR3 has 15 amino acids. The CDR3 DNA follows: TGTGCCAGCAGCTTTAACAGCACAGCCAAAAACATTCAGTACTTC. Translation gives CASSFNSTAKNIQYF.

The J gene is TRBJ1-2, the V gene TRBV4-1; D unclear. Deletions cut 5 bases from V and 4 bases from J, with 14 bases between. The CDR3 is 14 residues long. CDR1 and CDR2 (germline): MGHRA, YSYEKL. CDR3 amino acids: CASSKNRKTYGYTF. The CDR3 nucleotides read TGCGCCAGCAGCAAGAACCGAAAGACCTATGGCTACACCTTC.

The chain carries TRBV2 and TRBJ2-1; 7 bases map to TRBD2. Germline values: CDR1 SNHLY, CDR2 FYNNEI. V lost 2 bases to trimming and J lost 7 bases; unmatched junction nucleotides: 8. The CDR3 covers 15 residues. CDR3 sequence: CASSEWLAADNEQFF. Here the CDR3 DNA reads TGTGCCAGCAGTGAATGGCTAGCGGCTGATAATGAGCAGTTCTTC.

The rearrangement uses TRBV4-3 and TRBJ1-6; 7 bases map to TRBD1. V shed 0 bases and J 7 bases; nucleotides not matched to a gene: 12. The germline CDR1 and CDR2 sequences are LGHNA and YSLEER. The CDR3 consists of 18 residues. CDR3 bases: TGCGCCAGCAGCCAAGATTTCGACAGGGAGCCGGAGAATTCACCCCTCCACTTT. Encoded protein: CASSQDFDREPENSPLHF.

This chain connects TRBV7-2 to TRBJ1-2; 7 nucleotides line up with TRBD1. The CDR3 runs 14 residues. Germline CDR1 SGHTA, CDR2 FQGNSA. V lost 5 bases, J lost 5 bases, and 8 bases stayed unmatched. Here the CDR3 reads CASSTLRGGYGYTF. As DNA, the CDR3 is TGTGCCAGCAGCACACTCAGGGGGGGATATGGCTACACCTTC. The variable domain in full, completed from reference TRBV7-2 and TRBJ1-2, reads GAGVSQSPSNKVTEKGKDVELRCDPISGHTALYWYRQSLGQGLEFLIYFQGNSAPDKSGLPSDRFSAERTGGSVSTLTIQRTQQEDSAVYLCASSTLRGGYGYTFGSGTRLTVV.

Here the CDR3 DNA reads TGTGCCAGCAGCGGTAGGGGGATGAACACTGAAGCTTTCTTT. Residues: CASSGRGMNTEAFF. The gene calls are TRBV9 and TRBJ1-1; maybe TRBD1 (6 bases). Germline V gives CDR1 SGDLS, CDR2 YYNGEE. V gave up 3 bases and J gave up 0 bases, with 9 bases separating them. The CDR3 totals 14 residues.

V gene TRBV4-3 combines with J gene TRBJ2-6, with D uncertain. This CDR3 comprises 16 residues. The V gene lost 0 bases and the J gene lost 0 bases, with 6 bases spanning the gap. The germline V gene encodes CDR1 LGHNA and CDR2 YSLEER. CDR3 coding DNA: TGCGCCAGCAGCCAAGAAGGTTCCTCTGGGGCCAACGTCCTGACTTTC. This gives the protein CASSQEGSSGANVLTF.

The rearrangement links TRBV11-1 to TRBJ1-1; D is uncertain. V lost 4 bases, J lost 5 bases, and 8 bases lay in between. Looked up from germline, CDR1 is SGHAT and CDR2 is FQDESV (reference sequence). This CDR3 contains 12 residues. The CDR3 here is CASSSGVTEAFF. The CDR3 DNA is TGTGCCAGCAGCTCCGGGGTGACTGAAGCTTTCTTT. The full variable domain, with the rest looked up from reference TRBV11-1 and TRBJ1-1, is EAEVAQSPRYKITEKSQAVAFWCDPISGHATLYWYRQILGQGPELLVQFQDESVVDDSQLPKDRFSAERLKGVDSTLKIQPAELGDSAMYLCASSSGVTEAFFGQGTRLTVV.

V usage is TRBV12-5 and J usage is TRBJ2-1; 14 bases line up with TRBD2. Germline CDR1 is LGHNT and CDR2 is FRNRAP. The CDR3 loop spans 22 amino acids. V lost 3 bases, J lost 2 bases, and 18 bases stayed unmatched. The CDR3: CASGFSNPGLAGGPIPYNEQFF. The CDR3 DNA reads as TGTGCTAGTGGTTTTTCGAACCCAGGACTAGCGGGGGGTCCTATCCCCTACAATGAGCAGTTCTTC.

CDR3 region: CASSQDRGTYEQYF. The CDR3 nucleotides read TGCGCCAGCAGCCAAGATCGCGGGACTTACGAGCAGTACTTC. The gene calls are TRBV4-3 and TRBJ2-7; D may be TRBD2 (6 bases). Germline-derived CDR1 and CDR2 are LGHNA and YSLEER. The V end lost 0 bases, the J end lost 4 bases, and 10 bases lay between the germline ends. CDR3 length: 14 residues.

This clone has a single count. V is TRBV9 and J is TRBJ2-3; a weak D match, TRBD2 (5 bases). This CDR3 has 15 amino acids. Germline CDR1 reads SGDLS; CDR2 reads YYNGEE. V was pared by 3 bases and J by 5 bases, with 16 bases between. CDR3: CASSGGSPGGDTQYF. The CDR3 DNA reads as TGTGCCAGCAGCGGAGGGTCCCCAGGAGGAGATACGCAGTATTTT.

This clone was counted between two and nine times. This chain joins TRBV27 and TRBJ2-7, with D tentatively TRBD1 or TRBD2 (5 bases each). The V and J ends lost 3 bases and 0 bases respectively, with 6 bases between them. The CDR3 contains 13 residues. The germline CDR1 and CDR2 sequences are MNHEY and SMNVEV (reference sequence). CDR3 amino acids: CASSFGASYEQYF. DNA of the CDR3: TGTGCCAGCAGTTTCGGGGCCTCCTACGAGCAGTACTTC.

This clone was observed a handful of times. The chain uses TRBV4-1 and TRBJ2-2; 7 positions agree with TRBD2. The length of the CDR3 is 19 residues. Trimming cost V 3 bases and J 3 bases; bases outside gene matches: 16. The V gene's germline CDR1 is MGHRA and CDR2 YSYEKL. For the CDR3, the DNA is TGCGCCAGCAGCCAGATACCACCGACTCTGGGAGGGGACACCGGGGAGCTGTTTTTT. This translates into CASSQIPPTLGGDTGELFF.

Comment on this clone: The sample carries other DNA sequences with the same CDR3. The chain carries TRBV5-1 and TRBJ2-7; no clear D. Germline CDR1 is SGHRS and CDR2 is YFSETQ. The V and J ends lost 4 bases and 3 bases respectively, with 5 bases between them. The CDR3 sequence is 11 residues long. CDR3 residues: CASSPGYEQYF. DNA for the CDR3: TGCGCCAGCAGCCCGGGCTACGAGCAGTACTTC. Using reference TRBV5-1 and TRBJ2-7 for the parts outside the CDR3, the full variable domain is KAGVTQTPRYLIKTRGQQVTLSCSPISGHRSVSWYQQTPGQGLQFLFEYFSETQRNKGNFPGRFSGRQFSNSRSEMNVSTLELGDSALYLCASSPGYEQYFGPGTRLTVT.

DNA for the CDR3: TGCGCCAGCAGTCCAGGGAGAAGGGGCAATCAGCCCCAGCATTTT. Amino acid sequence: CASSPGRRGNQPQHF. The V call is TRBV10-2, the J call TRBJ1-5; D may be TRBD1 (5 bases). The V gene lost 5 bases and the J gene lost 2 bases, with 13 bases spanning the gap. Germline CDR1 reads WSHSY; CDR2 reads SAAADI. The CDR3 runs to 15 residues.

The chain employs TRBV4-1 and TRBJ1-2; D gene unclear. The CDR3 covers 14 residues. Germline V gene sequence: CDR1 MGHRA, CDR2 YSYEKL. The ends were cut back, 1 base at V and 4 bases at J, with 10 bases in the middle. Written as DNA, the CDR3 is TGCGCCAGCAGCCAAGTTGGGCAAATCTATGGCTACACCTTC. It specifies CASSQVGQIYGYTF.

The CDR3 bases are TGTGCCAGCAGTAAAACACGACTAGCGGGGGTGGAAGATACGCAGTATTTT. It codes for CASSKTRLAGVEDTQYF. The gene calls are TRBV2 and TRBJ2-3, with 12 nucleotides matching TRBD2. This CDR3 is built from 17 residues. The V and J ends lost 5 bases and 5 bases, in that order; junction bases with no gene match: 11. Germline values: CDR1 SNHLY, CDR2 FYNNEI.

V gene TRBV6-5 combines with J gene TRBJ2-3; TRBD2 matches at 12 bases. Germline lookup yields CDR1 MNHEY and CDR2 SVGAGI. J was trimmed by 2 bases and V by 4 bases; bases with no gene match: 4. The CDR3 length is 16 residues. As DNA, the CDR3 is TGTGCCAGCAGTTCAACTAGCGGGGGGTACACAGATACGCAGTATTTT. Translated, it gives CASSSTSGGYTDTQYF.

This rearrangement joins TRBV9 to TRBJ2-3; 9 nucleotides agree with TRBD2. The ends lost 2 bases at V and 5 bases at J; junction bases unmatched: 6. This CDR3 region has 15 residues. CDR1 is SGDLS and CDR2 is YYNGEE in the germline V gene. The CDR3 loop is CASSVGGGAKDTQYF. The CDR3 DNA reads TGTGCCAGCAGCGTTGGCGGGGGGGCGAAAGATACGCAGTATTTT.

The chain links TRBV4-3 to TRBJ1-6, with D possibly matching TRBD1 (5 bases). Germline V gene lookup returns CDR1 LGHNA and CDR2 YSLEER. The CDR3 runs to 17 residues. Deletions cut 0 bases from V and 5 bases from J, with 14 bases between. CDR3 DNA sequence: TGCGCCAGCAGCCAAGATTACGGGGGGACCCATAATTCACCCCTCCACTTT. This sequence encodes CASSQDYGGTHNSPLHF.

This clone was observed a single time. This sequence joins TRBV30 and TRBJ1-2, with 11 bases that match TRBD1. J lost 0 bases, V lost 3 bases, and 9 bases had no gene match. Germline V CDR1 and CDR2: GTSNPN, SVGIG (reference sequence). The CDR3 spans 17 residues. The CDR3: CAWRPRDRGFSNYGYTF. CDR3 DNA sequence: TGTGCCTGGAGACCCCGGGACAGGGGGTTTTCTAACTATGGCTACACCTTC.